These 26 T cell receptor beta chains were all obtained from the same sample, sequenced in a study of T cells in Graves' hyperthyroidism and ophthalmopathy. What was amplified from RNA transcripts were TCR beta CDR3 regions. The HTBI set primed first-round TCR CDR3 RT-PCR. One entry per CDR3 protein, called by TCRdb with MiXCR from the multiplex PCR reads. This sample carries around 580,000 distinct CDR3 sequences, approximately 44% of them seen once, and the ten largest clones take around 7.7%. The source material was peripheral blood or thyroid tissue (not recorded which). These receptors were collected from a woman aged 18-30 years with Graves' hyperthyroidism.

At least ten counts were recorded for this clonotype. This sequence joins TRBV7-2 and TRBJ2-2, with 8 bases aligning to TRBD1. CDR1 is SGHTA, CDR2 FQGNSA, per germline. This CDR3 has 15 amino acids. J gave up 5 bases and V 5 bases, and 7 bases lay outside the gene matches. CDR3: CASSVDRGMTGELFF. The CDR3, as DNA: TGTGCCAGCAGCGTAGACAGGGGAATGACCGGGGAGCTGTTTTTT.

This clonotype was observed at least ten times. The chain couples TRBV20-1 to TRBJ2-7, with 11 bases that match TRBD2. Germline trimming cut 5 bases from V and 5 bases from J; bases unmatched to any gene: 11. Germline assignment: CDR1 DFQATT and CDR2 SNEGSKA (reference sequence). This CDR3 has 15 residues. CDR3 sequence: CSAGSLAGGGNEQYF. The CDR3 DNA reads TGCAGTGCTGGATCCCTAGCGGGAGGAGGTAACGAGCAGTACTTC.

This clonotype was observed at least ten times. The chain joins TRBV20-1 to TRBJ1-4; 9 positions agree with TRBD1. V lost 3 bases to trimming and J lost 5 bases; unmatched junction nucleotides: 4. Germline values: CDR1 DFQATT, CDR2 SNEGSKA (reference sequence). The CDR3 covers 14 residues. The CDR3 reads CSARFGTGNEKLFF. CDR3 bases: TGCAGTGCTAGGTTTGGGACAGGGAATGAAAAACTGTTTTTT.

This clonotype was seen only a few times. V and J are TRBV20-1 and TRBJ2-7; tentative D call: TRBD1 (5 bases). CDR3 length equals 14 residues. Trimming stripped 2 bases from V and 0 bases from J, with 11 bases between. From germline, CDR1 is DFQATT and CDR2 SNEGSKA (reference sequence). The CDR3 sequence is CSARKPRVSYEQYF. Written as DNA, the CDR3 is TGCAGTGCTAGAAAACCCAGGGTCTCCTACGAGCAGTACTTC.

This clonotype was observed at least ten times. V usage is TRBV7-8 and J usage is TRBJ1-2; 11 positions match TRBD1. The V and J ends lost 5 bases and 8 bases, in that order; junction bases with no gene match: 7. The CDR3 contains 14 residues. Germline V CDR1 and CDR2: SGHVS, FQNEAQ. CDR3 in amino acids: CASSPDRGHRGYTF. The CDR3 nucleotides are TGTGCCAGCAGCCCGGACAGGGGGCACAGGGGCTACACCTTC.

This clonotype was picked up many times. This chain uses TRBV19 with TRBJ1-6; D uncertain. The CDR3 has 15 amino acids. Trimming removed 7 bases at V and 1 base at J, with 11 bases between. Germline-derived CDR1 and CDR2 are LNHDA and SQIVND (reference sequence). CDR3 region: CASKRRVSYNSPLHF. CDR3 sequence (DNA): TGTGCCAGTAAACGAAGGGTTTCCTATAATTCACCCCTCCACTTT.

This clonotype appeared many times. This chain uses TRBV5-5 with TRBJ1-2; 9 bases are a match to TRBD1. J gave up 6 bases and V 1 base, and 7 bases lay outside the gene matches. Germline CDR1 and CDR2: SGHKS and YYEKEE (reference sequence). CDR3 length: 15 residues. The CDR3 is CASSLRTGVANGYTF. For the CDR3, the DNA is TGTGCCAGCAGCTTGAGGACAGGGGTAGCGAATGGCTACACCTTC. Together with reference TRBV5-5 and TRBJ1-2, the CDR3 gives the full variable domain: DAGVTQSPTHLIKTRGQQVTLRCSPISGHKSVSWYQQVLGQGPQFIFQYYEKEERGRGNFPDRFSARQFPNYSSELNVNALLLGDSALYLCASSLRTGVANGYTFGSGTRLTVV.

The chain joins TRBV11-2 to TRBJ2-7; possibly TRBD1 or TRBD2 for D (9 bases each). The CDR3 is 19 residues long. The V end was cut by 3 bases, the J end by 4 bases, with 28 bases between. Germline V gives CDR1 SGHAT, CDR2 FQNNGV. The chain's CDR3 is CASSFSGTGLAGSSYEQYF. Written as DNA, the CDR3 is TGTGCCAGCAGCTTCTCCGGGACAGGGCTAGCGGGGTCATCATACGAGCAGTACTTC.

This clonotype showed up many times. The CDR3 sequence is CASRDNTGELFF. The CDR3 nucleotides read TGTGCCAGCCGGGACAACACCGGGGAGCTGTTTTTT. The chain recombines TRBV2 with TRBJ2-2; D tentatively reads TRBD1 or TRBD2 (5 bases each). Looked up from germline, CDR1 is SNHLY and CDR2 is FYNNEI. The CDR3 is 12 residues long. V was shortened by 8 bases and J by 2 bases, with 6 bases between the two germline ends.

This clonotype has a count of ten or more. The chain is built from TRBV6-6 and TRBJ2-2, with 7 bases fitting TRBD2. From germline, CDR1 is MNHNY and CDR2 SVGAGI (reference sequence). V gave up 2 bases and J gave up 0 bases; unmatched junction bases: 9. The CDR3 extends over 18 amino acids. This CDR3 is CASSYPLLAEANTGELFF. DNA of the CDR3: TGTGCCAGCAGTTACCCCCTCCTAGCGGAGGCGAACACCGGGGAGCTGTTTTTT.

This clonotype was found many times. The chain is built from TRBV11-2 and TRBJ2-7; 11 nucleotides align to TRBD2. The CDR3 is 14 residues long. The germline V gene encodes CDR1 SGHAT and CDR2 FQNNGV. With V trimmed by 10 bases and J by 7 bases, 12 bases remained unmatched. In DNA, the CDR3 is TGTGCCACCACCAGCCTGCTAGCGGGAGGAGAGCAGTACTTC. It encodes CATTSLLAGGEQYF.

This chain links TRBV5-1 with TRBJ1-2; D remains ambiguous. The CDR3 extends over 13 amino acids. V was cut by 2 bases and J by 6 bases, with 11 bases left in between. The germline V gene has CDR1 SGHRS and CDR2 YFSETQ. The DNA of the CDR3 is TGCGCCAGCAGCTTCCGGGCCTCCGATGGCTACACCTTC. It specifies CASSFRASDGYTF.

Concerning this clonotype itself: An end of the junction differs from the germline gene, which may be a read error. The chain combines TRBV10-3 with TRBJ1-1; TRBD1 agrees at 8 bases. The germline gives CDR1 ENHRY, CDR2 SYGVKD. The CDR3 is 14 amino acids. The CDR3 DNA is TGTGCCAGCAGTTCAGGGGGCTGGGACACTGAAGCTTTCTTT. Amino acid sequence: CASSSGGWDTEAFF.

DNA for the CDR3: TGTGCCAGCAGCCCCGGGACTACCTCGTACTTC. It yields the protein CASSPGTTSYF. The rearrangement joins TRBV7-2 to TRBJ2-5; 7 bases align to TRBD2. CDR1 is SGHTA, CDR2 FQGNSA, per germline. The CDR3 has 11 residues. J was trimmed by 13 bases and V by 5 bases; bases with no gene match: 7.

This chain joins TRBV11-2 and TRBJ2-5, with D perhaps matching TRBD1 (6 bases). V lost 5 bases to trimming and J lost 2 bases, with 15 bases between them. From germline, CDR1 is SGHAT and CDR2 FQNNGV. This CDR3 region has 15 residues. The CDR3 DNA follows: TGTGCCAGCAGCCCCGCCGCAGGGGATCAAGAGACCCAGTACTTC. Protein: CASSPAAGDQETQYF. Together with reference TRBV11-2 and TRBJ2-5, the CDR3 gives the full variable domain: EAGVAQSPRYKIIEKRQSVAFWCNPISGHATLYWYQQILGQGPKLLIQFQNNGVVDDSQLPKDRFSAERLKGVDSTLKIQPAKLEDSAVYLCASSPAAGDQETQYFGPGTRLLVL.

V usage is TRBV7-9 and J usage is TRBJ1-5, with 9 positions matching TRBD1. Germline CDR1 reads SEHNR; CDR2 reads FQNEAQ (reference sequence). The CDR3 runs to 16 residues. V dropped 4 bases and J dropped 3; count of bases not matched to a gene: 7. This chain's CDR3 is CASSSFGTGPNQPQHF. CDR3 DNA: TGTGCCAGCAGCTCCTTCGGGACAGGGCCCAATCAGCCCCAGCATTTT. Looking up the rest from reference TRBV7-9 and TRBJ1-5 gives the full variable domain: DTGVSQNPRHKITKRGQNVTFRCDPISEHNRLYWYRQTLGQGPEFLTYFQNEAQLEKSRLLSDRFSAERPKGSFSTLEIQRTEQGDSAMYLCASSSFGTGPNQPQHFGDGTRLSIL.

This clonotype was detected many times. The J gene is TRBJ2-7, the V gene TRBV12-3 or TRBV12-4; no clear D gene. The CDR3 length is 14 residues. Trimming cost V 3 bases and J 3 bases, with 12 bases left between them. CDR3 in amino acids: CASSLQSDGYEQYF. In DNA form, the CDR3 reads TGTGCCAGCAGTTTGCAATCGGACGGCTACGAGCAGTACTTC.

The table lists this clonotype with many counts. This chain connects TRBV5-1 to TRBJ1-5, with D uncertain. Between the trimmed V and J ends, which lost 1 base and 2 bases, there was a span of 7 bases. Germline CDR1 SGHRS, CDR2 YFSETQ. The CDR3 length is 14 residues. Here the CDR3 reads CASSLRGGNQPQHF. CDR3 nucleotide sequence: TGCGCCAGCAGCTTGCGGGGTGGCAATCAGCCCCAGCATTTT. The full variable domain, its missing parts supplied by reference TRBV5-1 and TRBJ1-5, is KAGVTQTPRYLIKTRGQQVTLSCSPISGHRSVSWYQQTPGQGLQFLFEYFSETQRNKGNFPGRFSGRQFSNSRSEMNVSTLELGDSALYLCASSLRGGNQPQHFGDGTRLSIL.

The J gene is TRBJ1-5, the V gene TRBV12-3 or TRBV12-4; D is uncertain. This CDR3 spans 13 amino acids. V was pared by 4 bases and J by 9 bases, with 13 bases between. CDR3 region: CASSSLGGLPQHF. The CDR3 DNA is TGTGCCAGCAGTTCCCTAGGAGGGTTGCCCCAGCATTTT.

This clonotype was detected ten times or more. The V call is TRBV19, the J call TRBJ2-2; TRBD1 matches 10 bases. V gave up 7 bases and J gave up 7 bases; unmatched junction bases: 12. Germline V gene data show CDR1 as LNHDA and CDR2 as SQIVND (reference sequence). CDR3 length: 16 residues. CDR3 coding DNA: TGTGCCAGTAAGAGGGGGGCCGGACAGGGGGACGGGGAGCTGTTTTTT. Protein sequence: CASKRGAGQGDGELFF.

This chain connects TRBV27 to TRBJ2-3, with D perhaps TRBD2 (5 bases). CDR3 length: 15 amino acids. V was cut by 3 bases and J by 3 bases, with 13 bases left in between. In germline, CDR1 is MNHEY, CDR2 SMNVEV (reference sequence). The CDR3 bases are TGTGCCAGCAGTTTCAGAGGGTACCCTACAGATACGCAGTATTTT. Translated, it gives CASSFRGYPTDTQYF.

This clonotype was detected many times. This rearrangement joins TRBV2 to TRBJ2-3; no firm D call. V dropped 4 bases and J dropped 2 bases, with 7 bases sitting between them. The CDR3 runs 13 residues. Germline V CDR1 and CDR2: SNHLY, FYNNEI. CDR3 sequence (DNA): TGTGCCAGCAGTGGTTACCACACAGATACGCAGTATTTT. Translated: CASSGYHTDTQYF.

The rearrangement uses TRBV24-1 and TRBJ2-7; weak D call: TRBD2 (5 bases). V lost 2 bases and J 2 bases, leaving 9 bases between the germline ends. There are 14 residues in the CDR3. Germline V gene data show CDR1 as KGHDR and CDR2 as SFDVKD. The CDR3 coding sequence is TGTGCCACCAGTGATTCGCGGGTGCCCTACGAGCAGTACTTC. The encoded protein is CATSDSRVPYEQYF.

This clonotype was seen at least ten times. The rearrangement joins TRBV9 to TRBJ2-5; the D gene is possibly TRBD1 (6 bases). The CDR3 loop spans 15 amino acids. The V end lost 4 bases, the J end lost 2 bases, and 15 bases lay between the germline ends. Germline values: CDR1 SGDLS, CDR2 YYNGEE. DNA of the CDR3: TGTGCCAGCAGCCCCTTAGGGGGACGGCAAGAGACCCAGTACTTC. This encodes CASSPLGGRQETQYF. Full variable domain (rest looked up from reference TRBV9 and TRBJ2-5): DSGVTQTPKHLITATGQRVTLRCSPRSGDLSVYWYQQSLDQGLQFLIQYYNGEERAKGNILERFSAQQFPDLHSELNLSSLELGDSALYFCASSPLGGRQETQYFGPGTRLLVL.

CDR3 DNA: TGCAGCGTTGAGGCGACAGGGGAGCTGTTTTTT. Translated: CSVEATGELFF. The rearrangement links TRBV29-1 to TRBJ2-2, with D uncertain. CDR1 and CDR2 from the germline V gene are SQVTM and ANQGSEA. Trimming stripped 3 bases from V and 8 bases from J, with 7 bases between. CDR3 length: 11 amino acids.

This clonotype came up many times. The genes are TRBV16 and TRBJ1-5, with TRBD1 as a possible D gene (6 bases). Germline lookup yields CDR1 KGHSY and CDR2 FQNENV. Trimming took 0 bases from V and 7 from J, leaving 16 bases between them. The CDR3 consists of 16 residues. The CDR3 here is CASSQSTGALSQPQHF. CDR3 in DNA: TGTGCCAGCAGCCAATCGACGGGGGCGTTATCCCAGCCCCAGCATTTT.